This is a list of T cell receptor beta chains from one sample in a study of T cells in Graves' hyperthyroidism and ophthalmopathy. Via MiXCR, TCRdb re-called the multiplex PCR reads, giving one row per CDR3 protein. This table has about half a million distinct CDR3 sequences, about 22% appearing once. Sequencing was carried out using blood. The receptors were gathered from a woman aged 70-85 years with Graves' ophthalmopathy. CDR3s include the opening cysteine and the closing phenylalanine or tryptophan. Fields, in order: J gene, V gene, clone size, D gene, CDR3 DNA, CDR3 protein. A D gene is named only where the DNA matches it firmly. Size values are once, few and many counts, or a class for expanded clones, and some rows have none.

>TRBJ1-1|TRBV2|NA|NA
TGTGCCACCAGTTCTGGGTCTGGGCGAACTGAAGCTTTCTTT
CATSSGSGRTEAFF
>TRBJ2-6|TRBV19|NA|NA
TGTGCCAGTAGCCAAGGGGGGGGTCCAGCTGGGGCCAACGTCCTGACTTTC
CASSQGGGPAGANVLTF
>TRBJ2-2|TRBV25-1|NA|TRBD2
TGTGCCAGCAGTGTGAATAGCGGGATCGGGGAGCTGTTTTTT
CASSVNSGIGELFF
>TRBJ2-1|TRBV7-9|few|TRBD2
TGTGCCAGCAGTGCGGGTAGCGGGATGAATGAGCAGTTCTTC
CASSAGSGMNEQFF
>TRBJ1-2|TRBV2|few|TRBD1
TGTGCCAGCACTCCCCGGGACAGGGCCCCGGGTGGCTACACCTTC
CASTPRDRAPGGYTF
>TRBJ1-2|TRBV27|few|NA
TGTGTCGACAGTTCCTTTTCTCGCTACACCTTC
CVDSSFSRYTF
>TRBJ1-3|TRBV28|NA|NA
TGTGCCAGCAGTTTCCCAGGGAGGAGCTCTGGAAACACCATATATTTT
CASSFPGRSSGNTIYF
>TRBJ2-1|TRBV6-2/TRBV6-3|NA|NA
TGTGCCAGCAGTTACTCGCCGGCGGGACGAACCTACAATGAGCAGTTCTTC
CASSYSPAGRTYNEQFF
>TRBJ1-1|TRBV19|NA|TRBD1
TGTGCCAGTAGTACCGGGACAGGCCTGACGGAAGCTTTCTTT
CASSTGTGLTEAFF
>TRBJ2-7|TRBV7-9|NA|NA
TGTACCAGCAGCTTAGGAACCTACGAGCAGTACTTC
CTSSLGTYEQYF
>TRBJ2-3|TRBV18|NA|TRBD1
TGTGCCAGCTCACCGACAGGGGGCTTTGGAACAGATACGCAGTATTTT
CASSPTGGFGTDTQYF
>TRBJ2-1|TRBV19|NA|TRBD2
TGTGCCAGTAGGGGCCATAGCGGGGGAGGATACAATGAGCAGTTCTTC
CASRGHSGGGYNEQFF
>TRBJ2-2|TRBV7-3|many|NA
TGTGCCAGCAGCTTACTCGGAGGTACCGGGGAGCTGTTTTTT
CASSLLGGTGELFF
>TRBJ2-1|TRBV10-3|many|NA
TGTGCCATCAGTGGTTTGAAGGGTAGCTCCTACAATGAGCAGTTCTTC
CAISGLKGSSYNEQFF
>TRBJ1-6|TRBV7-9|NA|NA
TGTGCCAGCAGCCGGGACTACCGACCCCTCCACTTT
CASSRDYRPLHF
>TRBJ2-5|TRBV30|NA|NA
TGTGCCTGGAGTGGCTACGGGGAGAGGTACTTC
CAWSGYGERYF
>TRBJ2-1|TRBV7-3|many|TRBD1
TGTGCCAGCAGCTTAGCGGGACAGGGGCCAAACAATGAGCAGTTCTTC
CASSLAGQGPNNEQFF
>TRBJ2-7|TRBV29-1|NA|TRBD2
TGCAGCGTCGTGGGCCCAGGGCAGACGGGGGGTTACGAGCAGTACTTC
CSVVGPGQTGGYEQYF
>TRBJ1-1|TRBV9|NA|NA
TGTGCCAGCAGCGTAGGGGGGTTGAGCACTGAAGCTTTCTTT
CASSVGGLSTEAFF
>TRBJ1-3|TRBV19|NA|NA
TGTGCCAGTAGTAAAACCAGATACGACGATCCCTCTGGAAACACCATATATTTT
CASSKTRYDDPSGNTIYF
>TRBJ1-5|TRBV5-1|few|NA
TGCGCCAGCAGCTTGGGACAGAATAGCAATCAGCCCCAGCATTTT
CASSLGQNSNQPQHF
>TRBJ2-7|TRBV3-1|many|NA
TGTGCCAGCAGCCAAGATGGCACAAACTCCTACGAGCAGTACTTC
CASSQDGTNSYEQYF
>TRBJ2-1|TRBV27|few|NA
TGTGCCAGCAGTTTATCGCTCCTCGGTGAGCAGTTCTTC
CASSLSLLGEQFF
>TRBJ2-7|TRBV20-1|few|TRBD2
TGCAGTGCTAGAGATTCGACTAGCGGGAGTATTGAGCAGTACTTC
CSARDSTSGSIEQYF
>TRBJ2-5|TRBV7-6|NA|NA
TGTGCCAGCAGCTCAACAGGGTTGGGGACCCAGTACTTC
CASSSTGLGTQYF
>TRBJ2-5|TRBV6-1|many|NA
TGTGCCAGCAGTGGCCGCGCAGGACGGATACAAGAGACCCAGTACTTC
CASSGRAGRIQETQYF
>TRBJ1-3|TRBV28|few|NA
TGTGCCAGCAGTCACCTCCGTTTTGGGGGAAACACCATATATTTT
CASSHLRFGGNTIYF
>TRBJ1-4|TRBV6-2/TRBV6-3|NA|NA
TGTGCCAGCAGTTACCTCGGCAGGGGTGGTGAAAAACTGTTTTTT
CASSYLGRGGEKLFF
>TRBJ2-5|TRBV6-1|NA|TRBD1
TGTGCCAGCACCAGGGGGCCCTGGGAGACCCAGTACTTC
CASTRGPWETQYF
>TRBJ1-2|TRBV9|few|NA
TGTGCCAGCAGCGTAGGAACGGACAACAACTATGGCTACACCTTC
CASSVGTDNNYGYTF
>TRBJ1-5|TRBV10-2|few|NA
TGCGCCAGCAGTGACCCTCACAAGGCGCAGCCCCAGCATTTT
CASSDPHKAQPQHF
>TRBJ2-7|TRBV7-2|NA|NA
TGTGCCAGCAGCCAACCCCGCCGCGCTAGGCCCCACGAGCAGTACTTC
CASSQPRRARPHEQYF
>TRBJ1-5|TRBV19|NA|NA
TGTGCCAGTAGTATGACCCGACAAGGCAATCAGCCCCAGCATTTT
CASSMTRQGNQPQHF
>TRBJ2-1|TRBV29-1|many|NA
TGCAGCGTTGAAGCGAACGGGGTAGCGGCCAATGAGCAGTTCTTC
CSVEANGVAANEQFF
>TRBJ2-1|TRBV11-2|many|NA
TGTGCCAGCAGCTTAGGGGCGGTTCCGGGGTACAATGAGCAGTTCTTC
CASSLGAVPGYNEQFF
>TRBJ2-3|TRBV6-1|NA|TRBD2
TGTGCCAGCAGCATTAGCGGGAGGGCCGAGACAGATACGCAGTATTTT
CASSISGRAETDTQYF
>TRBJ2-1|TRBV28|NA|TRBD2
TGTGCCAGCAGTTTCCCGGGAGGATTTTACAATGAGCAGTTCTTC
CASSFPGGFYNEQFF
>TRBJ2-1|TRBV20-1|many|TRBD2
TGCAGTGCTGTGCCGTTACTCGGGACTAGCGGCGACAATGAGCAGTTCTTC
CSAVPLLGTSGDNEQFF
>TRBJ2-2|TRBV6-1|few|TRBD2
TGTGCCAGCAGGAGGGCGGGAGGAAGTACCGGGGAGCTGTTTTTT
CASRRAGGSTGELFF
>TRBJ1-5|TRBV6-2/TRBV6-3|NA|NA
TGTGCCAGCAACTTTGGGGATCAGCCCCAGCATTTT
CASNFGDQPQHF
>TRBJ2-7|TRBV29-1|few|TRBD2
TGCAGCGTTGATCATCTAGCGGGAGGAGCGGGCTACGAGCAGTACTTC
CSVDHLAGGAGYEQYF
>TRBJ2-7|TRBV27|many|NA
TGTGCCAGCAGTTTCAGGAACAGGGACTACGAGCAGTACTTC
CASSFRNRDYEQYF
>TRBJ2-5|TRBV20-1|NA|NA
TGCAGTGCTTGGGGGAATCAAGAGACCCAGTACTTC
CSAWGNQETQYF
>TRBJ2-2|TRBV12-3/TRBV12-4|few|NA
TGTGCCAGCACCCTGGACAGGGAGGGCACCGGGGAGCTGTTTTTT
CASTLDREGTGELFF
>TRBJ1-2|TRBV7-6|NA|TRBD1
TGTGCCAGCAGCCCTAGGGGGGACAGCCCCTATGGCTACACCTTC
CASSPRGDSPYGYTF
>TRBJ1-2|TRBV9|NA|TRBD1
TGTGCCAGCAGCGTAAATTCAGGGGGCCGGGGTGGCTACACCTTC
CASSVNSGGRGGYTF
>TRBJ2-5|TRBV18|NA|TRBD2
TGTGCCAGCTCACCACCGACTAGCGGGAGTTTTGAGACCCAGTACTTC
CASSPPTSGSFETQYF
>TRBJ2-5|TRBV27|many|NA
TGTGCCAGCAGTTTATCTCGAAGTGGTGTCCGTGAGACCCAGTACTTC
CASSLSRSGVRETQYF
>TRBJ1-1|TRBV12-5|few|NA
TGTGCTAGTGGTTTGGCAGGCTTCTCCGGAGGCGCTGAAGCTTTCTTT
CASGLAGFSGGAEAFF
>TRBJ2-5|TRBV9|NA|TRBD1
TGTGCCAGCAGCTCTCTCTCGGAAGGGGGCAACCAGTACTTC
CASSSLSEGGNQYF
>TRBJ2-4|TRBV27|few|NA
TGTGCCAGCAGCACCACAGCCAAAAACATTCAGTACTTC
CASSTTAKNIQYF
>TRBJ2-1|TRBV4-1|NA|NA
TGCGCCAGCAGAAGTACACAGGGATCACACAATGAGCAGTTCTTC
CASRSTQGSHNEQFF
>TRBJ2-5|TRBV12-3/TRBV12-4|NA|TRBD1
TGTGCCAGCAGTTTCCGGACAGGGGGTCTAACGACCCAGTACTTC
CASSFRTGGLTTQYF
>TRBJ2-5|TRBV7-9|NA|NA
TGTGCCAGCAGCCCCTGGGACTCCGCCCCTGGGGCATCTAGGGAGACCCAGTACTTC
CASSPWDSAPGASRETQYF
>TRBJ2-7|TRBV6-1|few|TRBD2
TGTGCCAGCAGCCCCGGACAGGTTACGACTAGCGGGATATCCCCCTACGAGCAGTACTTC
CASSPGQVTTSGISPYEQYF
>TRBJ2-3|TRBV3-1|NA|TRBD2
TGTGCCAGCAGCCAAGGACTAGCGGGACGCACAGATACGCAGTATTTT
CASSQGLAGRTDTQYF
>TRBJ1-2|TRBV18|few|NA
TGTGCCAGCTCACCGACTTCCGACTATGGCTACACCTTC
CASSPTSDYGYTF
>TRBJ2-3|TRBV30|few|NA
TGTGCCTGGAGGACGGGCCTGACAGATACGCAGTATTTT
CAWRTGLTDTQYF
>TRBJ2-7|TRBV12-3/TRBV12-4|many|TRBD2
TGTGCCAGCAGGCCCGGGACTAGCGGATACGAGCAGTACTTC
CASRPGTSGYEQYF
>TRBJ2-7|TRBV28|few|TRBD1
TGTGCCAGCATCCCACGACAGGGCGCCTACGAGCAGTACTTC
CASIPRQGAYEQYF